The source of this T cell receptor (beta chain) is a study of CD8 T cells in Susac syndrome. As for the study in general: Blood was drawn from Susac syndrome patients while they were therapy-naive, on corticosteroids, or on intravenous immunoglobulin alone.

Random hexamers primed reverse transcription of about 0.5 to 1 ug RNA. TCR beta CDR3 was amplified by immunoSEQ covering 54 Vbeta and 13 Jbeta. TCRdb reprocessed the immunoSEQ multiplex PCR reads with MiXCR, giving one entry per CDR3 protein. Of roughly 190,000 distinct CDR3 sequences listed, roughly 91% are singletons. Germline CDR1 and CDR2: SGHRS and YFSETQ. V was pared by 0 bases and J by 4 bases, with 6 bases between. The CDR3 consists of 13 residues. J is TRBJ2-3 and V is TRBV5-1; D is uncertain. This TCR was recovered from a human donor with Susac syndrome. The sample taken for sequencing was CD4+ T cells from PBMCs. CDR3 DNA sequence: TGCGCCAGCAGCTTGGCCCTACCAGATACGCAGTATTTT. Its protein is CASSLALPDTQYF.